The 26 T cell receptor beta chains in this list originate from one sample, sequenced in a study of T cells after yellow fever vaccination. TCRdb analysed the 5' RACE reads with MiXCR anew, one entry per CDR3 protein. The sample includes 300,000 to 350,000 distinct CDR3 sequences, 3.5% to 4.5% of them seen just once. The sequences come from PBMCs, collected 5 days after the yellow fever booster vaccination. Every receptor here comes from a man between 18 and 35 years old who received the YFV17D yellow fever vaccine.

V is TRBV15 and J is TRBJ1-5, with a tentative D call TRBD1 (5 bases). Germline CDR1 and CDR2: LNHNV and YYDKDF (reference sequence). V was clipped by 3 bases and J by 6 bases, with 9 bases between them. CDR3 length: 13 residues. The CDR3 coding sequence is TGTGCCACCAGCAGGGGGGTAGGTCAGCCCCAGCATTTT. This encodes CATSRGVGQPQHF. Supplemented by reference TRBV15 and TRBJ1-5, the full variable domain reads DAMVIQNPRYQVTQFGKPVTLSCSQTLNHNVMYWYQQKSSQAPKLLFHYYDKDFNNEADTPDNFQSRRPNTSFCFLDIRSPGLGDTAMYLCATSRGVGQPQHFGDGTRLSIL.

This clonotype was seen a handful of times. V is TRBV4-2 and J is TRBJ1-3, with TRBD1 matching over 9 bases. From germline, CDR1 is LGHNA and CDR2 YNFKEQ. The CDR3 sequence is 18 residues long. V gave up 4 bases and J gave up 0 bases; unmatched junction bases: 10. CDR3: CASSRRLGQGVSGNTIYF. Written as DNA, the CDR3 is TGTGCCAGCAGCCGAAGACTGGGACAGGGAGTCTCTGGAAACACCATATATTTT.

Many counts were recorded for this clonotype. The chain links TRBV10-3 to TRBJ2-5; 8 nucleotides agree with TRBD2. CDR1 is ENHRY and CDR2 is SYGVKD in the germline V gene. The CDR3 length is 14 residues. The V gene end was trimmed by 4 bases and the J gene end by 5 bases; junction bases not matched to a gene: 6. The CDR3 DNA reads TGTGCCATCAGTGGGGCTGGACTAGCTGAGACCCAGTACTTC. Protein: CAISGAGLAETQYF.

In this sample, this clonotype turned up a few times. The chain's CDR3 is CASSPAGASDTQYF. CDR3 DNA: TGTGCCAGCAGCCCGGCGGGGGCCTCAGATACGCAGTATTTT. This rearrangement joins TRBV7-9 to TRBJ2-3, with a tentative D call TRBD2 (7 bases). V gave up 5 bases and J gave up 4 bases, with 13 bases separating them. The CDR3 extends over 14 amino acids. In germline, CDR1 is SEHNR, CDR2 FQNEAQ (reference sequence). Based on the CDR3 plus reference TRBV7-9 and TRBJ2-3, the full variable domain is DTGVSQNPRHKITKRGQNVTFRCDPISEHNRLYWYRQTLGQGPEFLTYFQNEAQLEKSRLLSDRFSAERPKGSFSTLEIQRTEQGDSAMYLCASSPAGASDTQYFGPGTRLTVL.

This clonotype was observed a few times. The gene calls are TRBV5-1 and TRBJ2-7, with a tentative D call TRBD1 (6 bases). Looked up from germline, CDR1 is SGHRS and CDR2 is YFSETQ. CDR3 size: 15 residues. Trimming shortened V by 0 bases and J by 4 bases, and 14 bases separated the two germline ends. The CDR3 protein is CASSLEGDVGYEQYF. In DNA, the CDR3 is TGCGCCAGCAGCTTGGAGGGGGATGTCGGGTACGAGCAGTACTTC.

This clonotype came up once. The V gene is TRBV3-1, the J gene TRBJ2-1; no clear D. V dropped 3 bases and J dropped 0 bases, with 18 bases sitting between them. This CDR3 contains 18 residues. Germline V lookup: CDR1 LGHDT, CDR2 YNNKEL (reference sequence). In nucleotides, the CDR3 is TGTGCCAGCAGCCAGGATCCACTGAATCGGCTCTCCTACAATGAGCAGTTCTTC. This translates into CASSQDPLNRLSYNEQFF.

The chain recombines TRBV5-1 with TRBJ2-7, with 9 bases identical to TRBD1. Germline V CDR1 and CDR2: SGHRS, YFSETQ. CDR3 length equals 15 residues. V shed 0 bases and J 4 bases; nucleotides not matched to a gene: 5. CDR3 residues: CASSLGAGTGYEQYV. The CDR3 nucleotides are TGCGCCAGCAGCTTGGGTGCCGGGACAGGGTACGAGCAGTACGTC.

The table lists this clonotype with a few counts. The chain joins TRBV27 to TRBJ1-5; possibly TRBD1 for D (5 bases). Germline-derived CDR1 and CDR2 are MNHEY and SMNVEV (reference sequence). V was pared by 5 bases and J by 0 bases, with 11 bases between. The CDR3 spans 15 residues. The CDR3 bases are TGTGCCAGCAGTCAGGGTACTTATAGCAATCAGCCCCAGCATTTT. It is translated as CASSQGTYSNQPQHF.

V gene TRBV28 combines with J gene TRBJ1-1; D is perhaps TRBD1 (5 bases). The CDR3 loop spans 11 amino acids. Trimming stripped 10 bases from V and 4 bases from J, with 10 bases between. Germline CDR1 and CDR2: MDHEN and SYDVKM. CDR3 protein: CATETATEAFF. CDR3 coding DNA: TGTGCCACCGAGACAGCCACTGAAGCTTTCTTT. The whole variable domain, filled in from reference TRBV28 and TRBJ1-1, reads DVKVTQSSRYLVKRTGEKVFLECVQDMDHENMFWYRQDPGLGLRLIYFSYDVKMKEKGDIPEGYSVSREKKERFSLILESASTNQTSMYLCATETATEAFFGQGTRLTVV.

This clonotype was detected ten times or more. V is TRBV6-5 and J is TRBJ2-5; D tentatively fits TRBD1 or TRBD2 (5 bases each). V lost 0 bases, J lost 7 bases, and 15 bases lay in between. The CDR3 sequence is 15 residues long. The germline gives CDR1 MNHEY, CDR2 SVGAGI. The CDR3 here is CASSYSPRGDGTQYF. The CDR3 nucleotides are TGTGCCAGCAGTTACTCTCCAAGGGGAGATGGGACCCAGTACTTC.

This chain connects TRBV7-3 to TRBJ2-3; D possibly corresponds to TRBD1 (5 bases). Germline V CDR1 and CDR2: SGHTA, FQGTGA. V lost 1 base and J 0 bases, leaving 11 bases between the germline ends. The CDR3 sequence is 16 residues long. Here the CDR3 reads CASSLIGAGSTDTQYF. Here the CDR3 DNA reads TGTGCCAGCAGCTTAATTGGGGCAGGGAGCACAGATACGCAGTATTTT.

The V gene is TRBV20-1, the J gene TRBJ2-7, with D uncertain. The germline V and J ends were trimmed by 3 bases and 0 bases, with 9 bases remaining between them. Germline V lookup: CDR1 DFQATT, CDR2 SNEGSKA (reference sequence). The CDR3 has 13 amino acids. CDR3 protein: CSASGPRSYEQYF. The CDR3 nucleotides read TGCAGTGCTAGCGGGCCGCGCTCCTACGAGCAGTACTTC.

This clonotype appeared many times. V is TRBV20-1 and J is TRBJ2-1; TRBD2 matches 15 bases. CDR3 length equals 13 residues. Germline assignment: CDR1 DFQATT and CDR2 SNEGSKA (reference sequence). This CDR3 reads CSGLAGGYNEQFF. The CDR3 coding sequence is TGCAGCGGACTAGCGGGGGGGTACAATGAGCAGTTCTTC.

This clonotype was detected many times. The chain employs TRBV7-8 and TRBJ2-1; D is unresolved. Deletions cut 2 bases from V and 6 bases from J, with 8 bases between. The CDR3 is 13 amino acids. Per germline, CDR1 SGHVS and CDR2 FQNEAQ. The CDR3 here is CASSLNPVNEQFF. For the CDR3, the DNA is TGTGCCAGCAGCTTAAATCCCGTCAATGAGCAGTTCTTC.

This chain joins TRBV25-1 and TRBJ2-2; 9 nucleotides match TRBD2. Trimming at V came to 3 bases and at J to 6 bases, leaving 5 bases not matched to a gene. The length of the CDR3 is 15 residues. The germline V gene has CDR1 MGHDK and CDR2 SYGVNS. CDR3 sequence: CASSDGLAGSGELFF. The CDR3 region has the DNA TGTGCCAGCAGTGATGGCCTAGCGGGGTCCGGGGAGCTGTTTTTT.

The table lists this clonotype with many counts. This sequence joins TRBV6-6 and TRBJ2-1; D might be TRBD2 (5 bases). Germline V gene lookup returns CDR1 MNHNY and CDR2 SVGAGI (reference sequence). The germline V and J ends were trimmed by 7 bases and 6 bases, with 7 bases remaining between them. The CDR3 runs 11 residues. CDR3 loop: CASTRGNEQFF. Written as DNA, the CDR3 is TGTGCCAGCACCCGGGGCAATGAGCAGTTCTTC.

In its sample, this clonotype was seen a few times. V and J are TRBV7-3 and TRBJ2-1; D unclear. The V end lost 5 bases, the J end lost 4 bases, and 9 bases lay between the germline ends. The germline V gene has CDR1 SGHTA and CDR2 FQGTGA. The CDR3 is 13 amino acids. The CDR3 here is CASSPNPYNEQFF. The CDR3 DNA follows: TGTGCCAGCAGCCCAAATCCGTACAATGAGCAGTTCTTC.

V gene TRBV19 combines with J gene TRBJ2-6; 8 bases are shared with TRBD1. This CDR3 has 17 amino acids. The V and J ends lost 0 bases and 4 bases, in that order; junction bases with no gene match: 5. In germline, CDR1 is LNHDA, CDR2 SQIVND (reference sequence). The CDR3 sequence: CASSIDQGAAGANVLTF. CDR3 nucleotide sequence: TGTGCCAGTAGTATAGACCAGGGGGCTGCCGGGGCCAACGTCCTGACTTTC. The full variable domain, its missing parts supplied by reference TRBV19 and TRBJ2-6, is DGGITQSPKYLFRKEGQNVTLSCEQNLNHDAMYWYRQDPGQGLRLIYYSQIVNDFQKGDIAEGYSVSREKKESFPLTVTSAQKNPTAFYLCASSIDQGAAGANVLTFGAGSRLTVL.

This clonotype was counted at least ten times. The chain links TRBV27 to TRBJ2-3; D possibly uses TRBD1 or TRBD2 (5 bases each). Germline V lookup: CDR1 MNHEY, CDR2 SMNVEV (reference sequence). The length of the CDR3 is 16 residues. V was clipped by 3 bases and J by 2 bases, with 15 bases between them. Here the CDR3 reads CASSLLTGPPTDTQYF. CDR3 nucleotides: TGTGCCAGCAGTTTGTTGACGGGGCCCCCCACAGATACGCAGTATTTT.

This clonotype was seen a handful of times. V usage is TRBV6-2 or TRBV6-3 and J usage is TRBJ1-1; D unresolved. Germline V gene sequence: CDR1 MNHEY, CDR2 SVGEGT. The CDR3 spans 13 residues. The V end was cut by 4 bases, the J end by 10 bases, with 16 bases between. The CDR3 protein is CASSSSDRARAFF. In nucleotides, the CDR3 is TGTGCCAGCAGTTCCTCGGACCGGGCTAGAGCTTTCTTT.

Here the CDR3 DNA reads TGTGCCAGCAGCTTAGAGGTATTTTCAGGCAGCATGAACACTGAAGCTTTCTTT. Translation gives CASSLEVFSGSMNTEAFF. The V and J genes are TRBV7-8 and TRBJ1-1; D unresolved. Trimming cost V 1 base and J 0 bases, with 18 bases left between them. The germline CDR1 and CDR2 sequences are SGHVS and FQNEAQ. This CDR3 spans 18 amino acids.

This clonotype was seen a few times. The CDR3 spells CASTSAPGQGAMGYTF. Here the CDR3 DNA reads TGTGCCAGCACCTCAGCCCCGGGACAGGGGGCGATGGGCTACACCTTC. V usage is TRBV7-9 and J usage is TRBJ1-2; TRBD1 agrees at 12 bases. Germline V lookup: CDR1 SEHNR, CDR2 FQNEAQ (reference sequence). V was pared by 7 bases and J by 8 bases, with 14 bases of the junction left unmatched. The CDR3 extends over 16 amino acids.

The genes are TRBV7-9 and TRBJ1-4; D remains ambiguous. With 5 bases removed from V and 3 bases from J, the gap between germline ends came to 10 bases. Germline V gives CDR1 SEHNR, CDR2 FQNEAQ (reference sequence). CDR3 length: 14 amino acids. The CDR3 DNA sequence: TGTGCCAGCAGCCCCCCTCAACCTAATGAAAAACTGTTTTTT. Translation: CASSPPQPNEKLFF.

This clonotype was counted only a few times. V and J are TRBV7-9 and TRBJ2-5, with TRBD2 as a possible D gene (7 bases). V lost 5 bases, J lost 0 bases, and 13 bases lay in between. This CDR3 contains 15 residues. CDR1 SEHNR and CDR2 FQNEAQ come from the germline V gene (reference sequence). The CDR3 sequence is CASSPRGPYQETQYF. The DNA for the CDR3 is TGTGCCAGCAGCCCGCGGGGGCCCTACCAAGAGACCCAGTACTTC.

This rearrangement joins TRBV7-9 to TRBJ1-5; tentative D call: TRBD1 (6 bases). Trimming removed 1 base at V and 0 bases at J, with 13 bases between. The CDR3 is 17 amino acids. Germline V gene lookup returns CDR1 SEHNR and CDR2 FQNEAQ (reference sequence). The CDR3 is CASSLVGGPYSNQPQHF. In DNA form, the CDR3 reads TGTGCCAGCAGCTTAGTTGGGGGGCCTTATAGCAATCAGCCCCAGCATTTT.

This clonotype occurred a few times. The rearrangement uses TRBV7-2 and TRBJ2-1, with a possible D match to TRBD1 (6 bases). V was cut by 4 bases and J by 3 bases, with 13 bases left in between. The CDR3 contains 15 residues. The V gene's germline CDR1 is SGHTA and CDR2 FQGNSA. CDR3 amino acids: CASSYRQEFYNEQFF. Here the CDR3 DNA reads TGTGCCAGCAGCTATCGACAGGAGTTCTACAATGAGCAGTTCTTC.